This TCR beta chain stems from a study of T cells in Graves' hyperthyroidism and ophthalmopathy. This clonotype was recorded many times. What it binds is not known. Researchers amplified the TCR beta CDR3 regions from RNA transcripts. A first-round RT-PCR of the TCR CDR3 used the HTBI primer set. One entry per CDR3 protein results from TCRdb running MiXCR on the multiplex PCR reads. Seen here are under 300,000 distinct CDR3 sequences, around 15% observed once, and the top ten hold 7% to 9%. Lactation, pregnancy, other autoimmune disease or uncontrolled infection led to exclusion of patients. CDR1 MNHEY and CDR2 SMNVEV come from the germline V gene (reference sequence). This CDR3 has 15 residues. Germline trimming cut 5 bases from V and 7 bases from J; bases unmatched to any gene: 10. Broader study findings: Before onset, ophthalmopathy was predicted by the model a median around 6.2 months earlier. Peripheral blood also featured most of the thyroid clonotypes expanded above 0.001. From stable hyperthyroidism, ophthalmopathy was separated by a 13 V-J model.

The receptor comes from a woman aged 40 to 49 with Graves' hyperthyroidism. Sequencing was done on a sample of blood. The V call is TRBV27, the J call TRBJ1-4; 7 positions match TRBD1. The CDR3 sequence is CASSPADRWIEKLFF. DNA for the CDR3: TGTGCCAGCAGTCCCGCGGACAGGTGGATTGAAAAACTGTTTTTT. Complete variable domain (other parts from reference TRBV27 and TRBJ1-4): EAQVTQNPRYLITVTGKKLTVTCSQNMNHEYMSWYRQDPGLGLRQIYYSMNVEVTDKGDVPEGYKVSRKEKRNFPLILESPSPNQTSLYFCASSPADRWIEKLFFGSGTQLSVL.